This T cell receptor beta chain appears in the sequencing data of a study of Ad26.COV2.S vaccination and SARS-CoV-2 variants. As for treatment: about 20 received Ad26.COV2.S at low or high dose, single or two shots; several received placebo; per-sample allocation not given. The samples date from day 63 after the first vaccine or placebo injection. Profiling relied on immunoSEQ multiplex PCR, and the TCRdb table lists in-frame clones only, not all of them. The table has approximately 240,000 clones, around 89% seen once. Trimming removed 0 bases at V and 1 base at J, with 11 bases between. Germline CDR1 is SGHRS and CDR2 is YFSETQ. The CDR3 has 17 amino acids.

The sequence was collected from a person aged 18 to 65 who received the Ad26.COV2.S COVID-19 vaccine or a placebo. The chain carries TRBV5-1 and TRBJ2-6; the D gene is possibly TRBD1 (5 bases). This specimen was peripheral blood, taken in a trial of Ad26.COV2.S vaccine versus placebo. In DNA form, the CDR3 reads TGCGCCAGCAGCTTGGTCACAGGAGTATCTGGGGCCAACGTCCTGACTTTC. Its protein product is CASSLVTGVSGANVLTF.